Below, one TCR beta chain is given with its context. TCRdb's table, derived via immunoSEQ multiplex PCR, lists solely in-frame clones and lacks some. The sample consists of around 60,000 clones, approximately 83% of them appearing once. Germline V gene lookup returns CDR1 SGDLS and CDR2 YYNGEE. CDR3 length equals 14 residues. With 4 bases clipped from V and 3 bases from J, the junction kept 6 bases outside the gene matches. The data are from a study of blood T cell repertoires in COVID-19. Study-level information: The United States, Italy and Spain were the sources of the acute and convalescent COVID-19 samples.

The rearrangement uses TRBV9 and TRBJ2-5; 7 bases line up with TRBD1. The receptor comes from a human donor in a cohort sampled during active COVID-19. Material: peripheral blood. DNA of the CDR3: TGTGCCAGCAGCACCGGACAGGTCGAAGAGACCCAGTACTTC. Amino acids: CASSTGQVEETQYF.